This T cell receptor (beta chain) originates from a study of blood T cell repertoires in COVID-19. Data came from immunoSEQ multiplex PCR; TCRdb stores just in-frame clones and leaves some out. The table records 90,000 to 100,000 clones, about 80% of them present only once. CDR3 size: 13 residues. V was cut by 4 bases and J by 0 bases, with 10 bases left in between. Per germline, CDR1 SQVTM and CDR2 ANQGSEA. The specimen was peripheral blood. The rearrangement links TRBV29-1 to TRBJ2-7, with D maybe TRBD2 (6 bases). The clonotype was recovered from a man aged 65-85 years with acute or convalescent COVID-19. The DNA for the CDR3 is TGCAGCGTTGTTGGGCGGGACTCCTACGAGCAGTACTTC. It specifies CSVVGRDSYEQYF.